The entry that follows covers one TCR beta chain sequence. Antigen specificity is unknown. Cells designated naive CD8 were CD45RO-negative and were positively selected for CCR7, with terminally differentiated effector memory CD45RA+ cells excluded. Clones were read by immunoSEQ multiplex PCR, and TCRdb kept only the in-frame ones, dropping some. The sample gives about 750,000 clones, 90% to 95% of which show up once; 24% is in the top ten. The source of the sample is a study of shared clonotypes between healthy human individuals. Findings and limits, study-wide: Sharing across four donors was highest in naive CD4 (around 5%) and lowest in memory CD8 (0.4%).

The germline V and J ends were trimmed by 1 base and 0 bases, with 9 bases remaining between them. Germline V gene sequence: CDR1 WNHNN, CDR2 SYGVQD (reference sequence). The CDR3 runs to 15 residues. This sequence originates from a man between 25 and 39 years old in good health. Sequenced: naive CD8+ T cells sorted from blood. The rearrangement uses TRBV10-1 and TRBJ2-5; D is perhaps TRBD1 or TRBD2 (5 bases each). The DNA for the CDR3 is TGCGCCAGCAGTGAGTACGGGGCCAACCAAGAGACCCAGTACTTC. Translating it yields CASSEYGANQETQYF.